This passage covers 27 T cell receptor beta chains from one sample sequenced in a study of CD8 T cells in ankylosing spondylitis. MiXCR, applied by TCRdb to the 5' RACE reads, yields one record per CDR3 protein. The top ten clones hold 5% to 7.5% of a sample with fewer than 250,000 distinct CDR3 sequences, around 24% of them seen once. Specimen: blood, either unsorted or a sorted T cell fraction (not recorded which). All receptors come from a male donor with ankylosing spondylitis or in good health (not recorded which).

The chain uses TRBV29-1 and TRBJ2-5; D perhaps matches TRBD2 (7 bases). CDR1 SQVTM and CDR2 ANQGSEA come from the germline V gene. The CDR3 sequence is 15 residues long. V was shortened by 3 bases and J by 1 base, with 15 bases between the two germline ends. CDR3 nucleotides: TGCAGCGTTGAGGGGGGGCGCCGTGTCCAAGAGACCCAGTACTTC. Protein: CSVEGGRRVQETQYF.

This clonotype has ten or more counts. The CDR3, as DNA: TGTGCCAGCAGACCCACAGGGGTTCAGCCCCAGCATTTT. Encoded protein: CASRPTGVQPQHF. This chain links TRBV12-3 or TRBV12-4 with TRBJ1-5; 7 nucleotides match TRBD1. This CDR3 comprises 13 residues. V was pared by 6 bases and J by 6 bases, with 5 bases of the junction left unmatched.

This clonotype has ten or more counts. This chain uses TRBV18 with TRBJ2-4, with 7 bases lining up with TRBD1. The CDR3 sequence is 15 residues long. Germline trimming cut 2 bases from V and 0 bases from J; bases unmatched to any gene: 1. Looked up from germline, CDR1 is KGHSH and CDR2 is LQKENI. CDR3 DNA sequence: TGTGCCAGCTCACCAGACAGGGAAGCCAAAAACATTCAGTACTTC. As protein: CASSPDREAKNIQYF.

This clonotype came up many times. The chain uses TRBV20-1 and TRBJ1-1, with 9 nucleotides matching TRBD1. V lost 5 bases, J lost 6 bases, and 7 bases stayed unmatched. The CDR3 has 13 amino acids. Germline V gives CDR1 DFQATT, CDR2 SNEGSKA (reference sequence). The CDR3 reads CSARRDRAPEAFF. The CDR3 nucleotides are TGCAGTGCTCGACGGGACAGGGCCCCTGAAGCTTTCTTT.

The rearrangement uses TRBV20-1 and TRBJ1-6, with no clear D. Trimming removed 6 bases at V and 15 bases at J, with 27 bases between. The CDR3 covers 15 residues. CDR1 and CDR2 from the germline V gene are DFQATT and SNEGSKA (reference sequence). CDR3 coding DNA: TGCAGTGCACCGGTTACCCCGGGATCCTTGAACGGCCTCCACTTT. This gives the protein CSAPVTPGSLNGLHF.

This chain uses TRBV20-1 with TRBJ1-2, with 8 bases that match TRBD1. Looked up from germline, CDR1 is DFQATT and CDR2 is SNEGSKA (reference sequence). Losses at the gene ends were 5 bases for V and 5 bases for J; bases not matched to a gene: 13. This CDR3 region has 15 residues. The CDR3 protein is CSAETERQGAYGYTF. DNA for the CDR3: TGCAGTGCTGAGACCGAGAGGCAGGGGGCGTATGGCTACACCTTC.

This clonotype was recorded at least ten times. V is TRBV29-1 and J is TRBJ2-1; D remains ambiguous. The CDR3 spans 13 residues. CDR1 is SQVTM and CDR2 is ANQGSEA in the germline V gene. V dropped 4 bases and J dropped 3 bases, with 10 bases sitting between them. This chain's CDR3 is CSVGFRSYNEQFF. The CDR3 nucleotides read TGCAGCGTTGGGTTTCGAAGCTACAATGAGCAGTTCTTC.

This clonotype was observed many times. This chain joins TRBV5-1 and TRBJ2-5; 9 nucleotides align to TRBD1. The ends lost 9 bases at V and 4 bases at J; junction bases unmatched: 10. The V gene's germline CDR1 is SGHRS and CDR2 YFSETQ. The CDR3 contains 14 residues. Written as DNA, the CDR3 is TGCGCCACCACACAGGGGGCTCGGGGAGAGACCCAGTACTTC. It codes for CATTQGARGETQYF.

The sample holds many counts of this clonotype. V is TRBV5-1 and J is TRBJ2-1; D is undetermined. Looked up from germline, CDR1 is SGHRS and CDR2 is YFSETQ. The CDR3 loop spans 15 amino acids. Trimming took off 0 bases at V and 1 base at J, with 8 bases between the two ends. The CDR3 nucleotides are TGCGCCAGCAGCTTGGTTGGGGAATCCTACAATGAGCAGTTCTTC. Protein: CASSLVGESYNEQFF.

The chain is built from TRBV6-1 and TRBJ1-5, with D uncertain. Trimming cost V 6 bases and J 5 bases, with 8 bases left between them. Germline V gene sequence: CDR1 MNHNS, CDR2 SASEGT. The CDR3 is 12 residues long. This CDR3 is CASRDGHQPQHF. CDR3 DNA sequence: TGTGCCAGCAGGGACGGTCATCAGCCCCAGCATTTT.

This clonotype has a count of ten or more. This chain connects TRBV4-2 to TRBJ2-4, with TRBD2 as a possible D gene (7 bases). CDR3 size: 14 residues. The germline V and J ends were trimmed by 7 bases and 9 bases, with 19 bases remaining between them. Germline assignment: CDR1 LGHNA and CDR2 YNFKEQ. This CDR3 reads CASTTVGGDGIQYF. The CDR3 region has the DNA TGTGCCAGCACTACAGTAGGGGGGGATGGCATTCAGTACTTC.

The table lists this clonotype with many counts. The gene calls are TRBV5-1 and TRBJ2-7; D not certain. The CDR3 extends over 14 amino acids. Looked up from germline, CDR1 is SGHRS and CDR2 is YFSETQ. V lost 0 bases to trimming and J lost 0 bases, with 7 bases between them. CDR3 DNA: TGCGCCAGCAGCTTGGATTCAGCCTCCTACGAGCAGTACTTC. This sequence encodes CASSLDSASYEQYF.

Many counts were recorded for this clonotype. The CDR3 nucleotides read TGCGCCAGCAGCACTCAGGGGGCGGTTTCACCCCTCCACTTT. Translating gives CASSTQGAVSPLHF. This chain joins TRBV5-1 and TRBJ1-6; 8 nucleotides align to TRBD1. CDR1 is SGHRS and CDR2 is YFSETQ in the germline V gene. V gave up 4 bases and J gave up 9 bases; unmatched junction bases: 6. The CDR3 runs to 14 residues.

This CDR3 reads CASSAGENYGYTF. As DNA, the CDR3 is TGTGCCAGCTCAGCCGGGGAGAACTATGGCTACACCTTC. The rearrangement links TRBV18 to TRBJ1-2; D remains ambiguous. The CDR3 covers 13 residues. The germline gives CDR1 KGHSH, CDR2 LQKENI. V gave up 5 bases and J gave up 2 bases, with 9 bases separating them.

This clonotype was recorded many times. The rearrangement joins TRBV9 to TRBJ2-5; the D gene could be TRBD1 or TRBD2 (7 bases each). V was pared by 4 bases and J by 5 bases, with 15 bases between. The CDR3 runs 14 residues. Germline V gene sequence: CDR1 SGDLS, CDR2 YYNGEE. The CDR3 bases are TGTGCCAGCAGCCGCAACAGGGGAGGGGAGACCCAGTACTTC. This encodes CASSRNRGGETQYF.

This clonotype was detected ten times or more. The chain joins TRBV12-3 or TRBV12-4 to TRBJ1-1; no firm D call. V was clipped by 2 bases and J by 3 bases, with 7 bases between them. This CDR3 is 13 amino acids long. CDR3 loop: CASSLSHDTEAFF. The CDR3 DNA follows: TGTGCCAGCAGTTTAAGTCATGACACTGAAGCTTTCTTT.

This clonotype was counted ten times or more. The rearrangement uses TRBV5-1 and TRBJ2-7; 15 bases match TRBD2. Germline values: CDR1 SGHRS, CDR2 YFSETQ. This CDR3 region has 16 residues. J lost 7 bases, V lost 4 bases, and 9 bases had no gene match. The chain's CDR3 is CASSLGLAGGPGEQYF. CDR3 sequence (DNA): TGCGCCAGCAGCCTTGGACTAGCGGGAGGGCCGGGGGAGCAGTACTTC.

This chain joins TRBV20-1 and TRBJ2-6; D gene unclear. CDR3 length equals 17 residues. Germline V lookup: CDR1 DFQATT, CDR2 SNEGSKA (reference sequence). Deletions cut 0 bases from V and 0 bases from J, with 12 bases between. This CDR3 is CSARDVYTLSGANVLTF. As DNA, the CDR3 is TGCAGTGCTAGAGATGTGTACACCCTCTCTGGGGCCAACGTCCTGACTTTC.

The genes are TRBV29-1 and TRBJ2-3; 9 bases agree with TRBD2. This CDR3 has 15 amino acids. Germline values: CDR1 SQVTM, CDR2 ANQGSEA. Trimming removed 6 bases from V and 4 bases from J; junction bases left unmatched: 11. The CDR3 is CSVKLSGSSSDTQYF. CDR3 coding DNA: TGCAGCGTCAAACTTAGCGGGAGTTCTTCAGATACGCAGTATTTT.

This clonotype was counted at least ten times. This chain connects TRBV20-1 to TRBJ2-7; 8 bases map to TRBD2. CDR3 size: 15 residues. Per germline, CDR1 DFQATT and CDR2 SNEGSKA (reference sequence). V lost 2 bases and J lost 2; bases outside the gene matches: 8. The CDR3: CSARPGSGGTYEQYF. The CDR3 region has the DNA TGCAGTGCTAGACCCGGCAGCGGGGGCACCTACGAGCAGTACTTC.

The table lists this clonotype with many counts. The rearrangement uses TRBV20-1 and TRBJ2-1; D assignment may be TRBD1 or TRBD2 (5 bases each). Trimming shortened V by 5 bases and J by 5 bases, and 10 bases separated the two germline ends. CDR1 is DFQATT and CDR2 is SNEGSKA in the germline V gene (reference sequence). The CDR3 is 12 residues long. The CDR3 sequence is CSAHGTDNEQFF. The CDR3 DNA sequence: TGCAGTGCTCACGGGACCGACAATGAGCAGTTCTTC.

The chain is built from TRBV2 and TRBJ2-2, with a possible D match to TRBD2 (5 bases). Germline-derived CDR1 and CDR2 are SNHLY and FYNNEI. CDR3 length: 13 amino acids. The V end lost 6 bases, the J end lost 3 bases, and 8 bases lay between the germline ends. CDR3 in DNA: TGTGCCAGCAGAGAGGGCCACACCGGGGAGCTGTTTTTT. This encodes CASREGHTGELFF.

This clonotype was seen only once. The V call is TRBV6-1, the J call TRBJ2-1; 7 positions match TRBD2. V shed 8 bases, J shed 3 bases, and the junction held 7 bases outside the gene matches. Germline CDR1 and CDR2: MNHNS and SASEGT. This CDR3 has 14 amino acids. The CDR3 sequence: CASAPSGDYNEQFF. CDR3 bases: TGTGCCAGCGCCCCTAGCGGAGACTACAATGAGCAGTTCTTC.

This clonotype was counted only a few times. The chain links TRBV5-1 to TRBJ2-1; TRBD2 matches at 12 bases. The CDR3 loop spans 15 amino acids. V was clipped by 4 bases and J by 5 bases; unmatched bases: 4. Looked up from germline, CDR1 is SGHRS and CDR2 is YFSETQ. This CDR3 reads CASSLRLAGDNEQFF. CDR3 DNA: TGCGCCAGCAGCCTCAGACTAGCGGGAGACAATGAGCAGTTCTTC.

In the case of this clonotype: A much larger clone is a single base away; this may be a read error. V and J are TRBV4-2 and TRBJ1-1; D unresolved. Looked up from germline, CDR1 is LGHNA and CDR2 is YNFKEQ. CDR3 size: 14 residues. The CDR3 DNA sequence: TGTGCCAGCAGCCAAGAATTCGTGAACCCTGAAGCTTTCTTT. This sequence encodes CASSQEFVNPEAFF.

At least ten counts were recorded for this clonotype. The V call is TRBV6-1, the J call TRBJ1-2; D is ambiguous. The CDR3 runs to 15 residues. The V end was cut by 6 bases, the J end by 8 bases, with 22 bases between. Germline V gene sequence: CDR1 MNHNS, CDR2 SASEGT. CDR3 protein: CASSPRGESIGGYTF. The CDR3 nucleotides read TGTGCCAGCAGCCCCCGGGGTGAGAGTATCGGGGGCTACACCTTC.

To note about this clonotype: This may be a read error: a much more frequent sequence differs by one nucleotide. The CDR3 DNA is TGCAGTTCTAGAGAAACGGAATACAATGAGCAGTTCTTC. Protein: CSSRETEYNEQFF. The chain employs TRBV20-1 and TRBJ2-1; no clear D. This CDR3 is 13 amino acids long. Germline CDR1 reads DFQATT; CDR2 reads SNEGSKA (reference sequence).